Reported below is one TCR beta chain. No antigen is known for it. The sample comes from a study of Graves' ophthalmopathy and Graves' hyperthyroidism. Study details: Peripheral blood (taken before any treatment) was collected at initial diagnosis.

From RNA, the CDR3 regions of TCR beta chains were amplified and sequenced. HTBI-primed RT-PCR formed the first round, and a multiplex PCR formed the second. TCRdb processed the multiplex PCR reads anew with MiXCR; each CDR3 protein has one entry. The sample carries 300,000 to 400,000 distinct CDR3 sequences, 15% to 20% recorded once. Clinical symptoms and serum thyroxine were used for diagnosis; TRAb, thyroid ultrasound and orbital computed tomography were also relied on. The source of the PBMCs was less than 12 ml of fresh peripheral blood. Overall study findings and caveats: The blood repertoire also included most expanded thyroid clonotypes above 0.001 frequency.

This TCR derives from an adult man with Graves' ophthalmopathy. Material: peripheral blood.

In nucleotides, the CDR3 is TGTGCCAGCAGAGGCCGGAACAACTACGAGCAGTACTTC. As protein: CASRGRNNYEQYF. The chain has TRBV6-1 and TRBJ2-7; D uncertain. The germline V and J ends were trimmed by 6 bases and 3 bases, with 12 bases remaining between them. Germline V CDR1 and CDR2: MNHNS, SASEGT. This CDR3 has 13 residues.